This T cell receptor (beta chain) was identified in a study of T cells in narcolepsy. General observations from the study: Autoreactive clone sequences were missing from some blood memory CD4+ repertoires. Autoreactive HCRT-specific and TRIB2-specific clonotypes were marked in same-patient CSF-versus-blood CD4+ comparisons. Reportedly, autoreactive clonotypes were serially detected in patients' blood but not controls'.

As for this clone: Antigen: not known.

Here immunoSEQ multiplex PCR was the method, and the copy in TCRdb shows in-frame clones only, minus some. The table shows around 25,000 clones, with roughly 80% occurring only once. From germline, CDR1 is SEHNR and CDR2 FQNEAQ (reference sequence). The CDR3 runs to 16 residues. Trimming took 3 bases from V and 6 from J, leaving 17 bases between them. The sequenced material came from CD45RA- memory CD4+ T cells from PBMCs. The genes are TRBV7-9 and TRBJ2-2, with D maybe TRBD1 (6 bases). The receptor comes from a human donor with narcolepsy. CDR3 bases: TGTGCCAGCAGCTTTGGAGTAAGGGGGAAACCCGGGGAGCTGTTTTTT. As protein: CASSFGVRGKPGELFF.